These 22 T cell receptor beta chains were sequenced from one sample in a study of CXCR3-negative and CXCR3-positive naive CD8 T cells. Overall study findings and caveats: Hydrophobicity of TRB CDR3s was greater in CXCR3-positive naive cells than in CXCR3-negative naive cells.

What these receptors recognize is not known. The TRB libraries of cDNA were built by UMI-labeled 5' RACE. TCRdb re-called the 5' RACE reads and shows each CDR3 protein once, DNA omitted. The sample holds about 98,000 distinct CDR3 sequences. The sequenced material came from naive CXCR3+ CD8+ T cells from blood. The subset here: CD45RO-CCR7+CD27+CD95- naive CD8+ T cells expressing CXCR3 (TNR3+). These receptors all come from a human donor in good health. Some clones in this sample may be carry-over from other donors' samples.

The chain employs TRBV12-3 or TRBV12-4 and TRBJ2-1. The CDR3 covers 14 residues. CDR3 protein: CASSLPSSYNEQFF.

CDR3 protein: CASSLRGIGMSGEKLFF. The rearrangement uses TRBV28 and TRBJ1-4. The CDR3 is made up of 17 amino acids. Germline V gene data show CDR1 as MDHEN and CDR2 as SYDVKM.

The CDR3 loop reads CASSLYGSNEKLFF. The chain links TRBV5-1 to TRBJ1-4. The CDR3 covers 14 residues. The germline V gene encodes CDR1 SGHRS and CDR2 YFSETQ.

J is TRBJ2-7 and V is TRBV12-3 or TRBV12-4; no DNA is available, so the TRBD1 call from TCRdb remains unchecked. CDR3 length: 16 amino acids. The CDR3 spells CASSTPTGTLFYEQYF.

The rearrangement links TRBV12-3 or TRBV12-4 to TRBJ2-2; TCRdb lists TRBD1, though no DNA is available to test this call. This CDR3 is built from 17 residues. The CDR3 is CASSRPPGQGAPGELFF.

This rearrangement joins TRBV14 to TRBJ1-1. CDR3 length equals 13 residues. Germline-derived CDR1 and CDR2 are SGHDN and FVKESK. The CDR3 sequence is CASTLTKISEAFF.

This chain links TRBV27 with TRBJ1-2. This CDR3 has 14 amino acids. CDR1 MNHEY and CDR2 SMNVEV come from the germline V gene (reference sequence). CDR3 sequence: CASSLFPNLGGYTF.

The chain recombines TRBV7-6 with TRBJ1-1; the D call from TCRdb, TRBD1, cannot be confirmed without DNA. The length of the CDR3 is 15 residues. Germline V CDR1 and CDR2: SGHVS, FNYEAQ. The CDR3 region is CASSTLLSANTEAFF.

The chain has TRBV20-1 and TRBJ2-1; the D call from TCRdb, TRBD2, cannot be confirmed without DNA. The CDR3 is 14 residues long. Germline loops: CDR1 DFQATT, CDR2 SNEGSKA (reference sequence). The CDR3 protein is CSAPTSGDYNEQFF.

The CDR3: CASSALAGGNEQFF. The chain uses TRBV7-6 and TRBJ2-1; TCRdb's D call, TRBD2, is unchecked because there is no DNA. Germline V gene lookup returns CDR1 SGHVS and CDR2 FNYEAQ. CDR3 length: 14 amino acids.

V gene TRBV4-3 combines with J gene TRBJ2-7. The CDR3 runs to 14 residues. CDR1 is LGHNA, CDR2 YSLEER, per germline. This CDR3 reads CASSQYNDGYEQYF.

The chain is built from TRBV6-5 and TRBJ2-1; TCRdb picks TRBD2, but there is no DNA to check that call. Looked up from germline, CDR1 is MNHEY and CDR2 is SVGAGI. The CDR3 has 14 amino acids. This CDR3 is CASSYVTSANEQFF.

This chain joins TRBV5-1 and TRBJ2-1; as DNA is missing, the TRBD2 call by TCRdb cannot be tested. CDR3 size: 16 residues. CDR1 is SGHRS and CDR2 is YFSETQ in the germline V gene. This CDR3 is CASSLRGLASSNEQFF. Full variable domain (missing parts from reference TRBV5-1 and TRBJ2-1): KAGVTQTPRYLIKTRGQQVTLSCSPISGHRSVSWYQQTPGQGLQFLFEYFSETQRNKGNFPGRFSGRQFSNSRSEMNVSTLELGDSALYLCASSLRGLASSNEQFFGPGTRLTVL.

CDR3 residues: CASSQSPGGGGAETQYF. V is TRBV23-1 and J is TRBJ2-5; TCRdb returns TRBD2, unconfirmable since there is no DNA. TRBV23-1 qualifies as an ORF whose function is uncertain. This CDR3 is built from 17 residues.

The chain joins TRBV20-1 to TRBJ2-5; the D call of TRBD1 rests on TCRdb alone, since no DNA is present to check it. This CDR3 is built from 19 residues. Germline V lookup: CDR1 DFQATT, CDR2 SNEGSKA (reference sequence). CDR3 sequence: CSAKGPTSGTVLPMETQYF.

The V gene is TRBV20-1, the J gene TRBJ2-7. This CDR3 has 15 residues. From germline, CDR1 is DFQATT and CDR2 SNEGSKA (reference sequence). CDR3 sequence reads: CSASFVSHGPYEQYF.

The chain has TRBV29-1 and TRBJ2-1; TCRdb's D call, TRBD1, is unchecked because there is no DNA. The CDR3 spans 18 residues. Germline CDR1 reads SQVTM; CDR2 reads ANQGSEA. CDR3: CSVEDHEMGGRPTNEQFF.

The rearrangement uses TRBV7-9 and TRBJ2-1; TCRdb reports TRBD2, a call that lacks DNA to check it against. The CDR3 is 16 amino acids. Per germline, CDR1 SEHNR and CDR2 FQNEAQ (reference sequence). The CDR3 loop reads CASSPTAEASYNEQFF.

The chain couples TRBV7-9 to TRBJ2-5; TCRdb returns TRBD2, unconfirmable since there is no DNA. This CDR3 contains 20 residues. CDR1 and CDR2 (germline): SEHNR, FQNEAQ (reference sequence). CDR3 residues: CASTHLGASGGVVLQETQYF.

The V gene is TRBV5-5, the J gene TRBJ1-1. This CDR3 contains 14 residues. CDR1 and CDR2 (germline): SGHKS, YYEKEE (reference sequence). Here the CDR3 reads CASRLPQSNTEAFF. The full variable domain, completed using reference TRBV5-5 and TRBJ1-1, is DAGVTQSPTHLIKTRGQQVTLRCSPISGHKSVSWYQQVLGQGPQFIFQYYEKEERGRGNFPDRFSARQFPNYSSELNVNALLLGDSALYLCASRLPQSNTEAFFGQGTRLTVV.

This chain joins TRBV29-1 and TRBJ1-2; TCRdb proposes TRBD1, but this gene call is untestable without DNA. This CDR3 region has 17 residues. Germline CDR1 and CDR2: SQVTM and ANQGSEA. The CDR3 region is CSVVDRQGALGLFGYTF. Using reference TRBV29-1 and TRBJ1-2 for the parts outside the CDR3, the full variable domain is SAVISQKPSRDICQRGTSLTIQCQVDSQVTMMFWYRQQPGQSLTLIATANQGSEATYESGFVIDKFPISRPNLTFSTLTVSNMSPEDSSIYLCSVVDRQGALGLFGYTFGSGTRLTVV.

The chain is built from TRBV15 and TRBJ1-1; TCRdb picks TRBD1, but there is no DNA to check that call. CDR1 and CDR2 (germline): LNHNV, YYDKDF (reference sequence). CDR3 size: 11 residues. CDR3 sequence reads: CATQGAPGAFF.